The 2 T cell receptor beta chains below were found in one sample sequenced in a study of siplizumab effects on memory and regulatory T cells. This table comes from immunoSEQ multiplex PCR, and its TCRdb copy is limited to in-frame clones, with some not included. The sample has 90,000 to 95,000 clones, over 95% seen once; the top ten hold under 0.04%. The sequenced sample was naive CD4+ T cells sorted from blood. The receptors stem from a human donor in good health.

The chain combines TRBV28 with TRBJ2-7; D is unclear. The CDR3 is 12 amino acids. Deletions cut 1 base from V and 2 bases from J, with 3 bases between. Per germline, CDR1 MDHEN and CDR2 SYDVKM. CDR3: CASSLSPYEQYF. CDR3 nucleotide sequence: TGTGCCAGCAGTTTATCCCCCTACGAGCAGTACTTC.

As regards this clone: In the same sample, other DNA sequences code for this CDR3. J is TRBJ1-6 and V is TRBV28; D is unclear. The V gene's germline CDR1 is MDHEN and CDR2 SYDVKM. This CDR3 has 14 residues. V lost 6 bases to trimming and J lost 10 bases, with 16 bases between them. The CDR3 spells CASSGGHSWSPLHF. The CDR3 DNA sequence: TGTGCCAGCAGCGGCGGTCATTCATGGTCACCCCTCCACTTT.